The rows below give T cell receptor beta chains drawn from one sample of a study of T cells after yellow fever vaccination. Using its own MiXCR run on the 5' RACE reads, TCRdb lists one record per CDR3 protein. The sample shows under 600,000 distinct CDR3 sequences, approximately 12% of them seen only once. The sequencing used PBMCs, collected on the day of the yellow fever booster vaccination. The receptors were sampled from a man aged 25-40 years who received the YFV17D yellow fever vaccine. Both conserved end residues are trimmed from each CDR3.

TRBJ2-1,12,TRBV25-1,ASSESGGYNEQF
TRBJ2-5,14,TRBV5-5,ASSLEGGGSRKTQY
TRBJ2-3,12,TRBV7-8,ASSFSQGGNTQY
TRBJ2-5,6,TRBV20-1,PGETQY
TRBJ1-1,12,TRBV6-1,ASRAGLKRTEAF
TRBJ1-1,11,TRBV7-9,ASSLVSGAEAF
TRBJ2-3,12,TRBV20-1,SARRQGGTDTQY
TRBJ2-7,14,TRBV20-1,SARDPQTGDYDEQY
TRBJ1-1,12,TRBV15,ATSRVPMNTEAF
TRBJ2-3,11,TRBV6-6,AGLTAGTDTQY
TRBJ2-1,11,TRBV14,ASGPVLYNEQF
TRBJ2-3,13,TRBV20-1,SAFNPGASPDTQY
TRBJ2-3,12,TRBV7-2,ASSLVREADTQY
TRBJ2-7,13,TRBV3-1,ASSQVVGESDEQY
TRBJ2-3,12,TRBV20-1,SAPERSSTDTQY
TRBJ2-7,9,TRBV2,ASSALYEQY
TRBJ2-1,16,TRBV27,ASSFGGQGLSSYNEQF
TRBJ2-3,14,TRBV20-1,SARKGGRGFLDTQY
TRBJ2-3,12,TRBV19,ASSVGLGTDTQY
TRBJ2-3,13,TRBV20-1,SARDFTGLTDTQY
TRBJ1-5,11,TRBV20-1,SAYQGAGQPQH
TRBJ1-6,13,TRBV7-2,ASSLTGIPNSPLH
TRBJ2-1,14,TRBV29-1,SVVQASGRRLNEQF
TRBJ2-5,13,TRBV28,ASILSGRRRETQY
TRBJ1-2,13,TRBV28,ASSFQGRFLYGYT
TRBJ2-3,14,TRBV5-6,ASSLAVSTSTDTQY
TRBJ2-1,15,TRBV5-1,ASSASTSSRGDNEQF
TRBJ2-5,10,TRBV20-1,SARIASETQY
TRBJ2-7,13,TRBV19,ASSSSGSPPYEQY
TRBJ1-5,11,TRBV18,ASSPGENQPQH
TRBJ2-1,11,TRBV7-2,ASKLSSDNEQF
TRBJ1-6,11,TRBV7-9,ASSPGQGSPLH